The 10 T cell receptor beta chains reported below all come from one sample, sequenced in a study of T cell responses to AZD1222 COVID-19 vaccine. Sequencing used immunoSEQ multiplex PCR; TCRdb keeps in-frame clones, though not all of them. The sample has tens of thousands of clones, 80% seen once. The sample here was peripheral blood, taken 28 days after the second AZD1222 dose. Receptor source: an adult who received the AZD1222 COVID-19 vaccine.

J is TRBJ1-3 and V is TRBV9; TRBD1 is a possible D gene (5 bases). Looked up from germline, CDR1 is SGDLS and CDR2 is YYNGEE. V lost 0 bases, J lost 0 bases, and 10 bases lay in between. CDR3 size: 16 residues. DNA of the CDR3: TGTGCCAGCAGCGTAGCCCCGACAGTCTCTGGAAACACCATATATTTT. Encoded protein: CASSVAPTVSGNTIYF.

CDR3 sequence (DNA): TGCGCCAGCAGCCGGGCCTCGAACACCGGGGAGCTGTTTTTT. Translated, it gives CASSRASNTGELFF. The J gene is TRBJ2-2, the V gene TRBV10-1; D gene ambiguous. The V end was cut by 6 bases, the J end by 0 bases, with 8 bases between. Germline V CDR1 and CDR2: WNHNN, SYGVQD (reference sequence). The CDR3 loop spans 14 amino acids.

The V gene is TRBV28, the J gene TRBJ1-2; possible D gene TRBD1, 5 bases. The CDR3 covers 15 residues. V lost 2 bases, J lost 2 bases, and 12 bases lay in between. Germline V gene sequence: CDR1 MDHEN, CDR2 SYDVKM. The CDR3 region is CASSLPLAGNYGYTF. CDR3 bases: TGTGCCAGCAGTTTACCCCTTGCAGGGAACTATGGCTACACCTTC.

This sequence joins TRBV7-2 and TRBJ2-7; D not certain. Trimming took 0 bases from V and 0 from J, leaving 6 bases between them. Germline CDR1 SGHTA, CDR2 FQGNSA. The CDR3 consists of 14 residues. The CDR3 loop reads CASSLAHSSYEQYF. The DNA for the CDR3 is TGTGCCAGCAGCTTAGCACACAGCTCCTACGAGCAGTACTTC.

A note on this clone: A read error may account for a junction end that differs from germline. The rearrangement links TRBV7-7 to TRBJ2-2; D perhaps matches TRBD1 (5 bases). The germline V gene has CDR1 SSHAT and CDR2 FNYEAQ (reference sequence). This CDR3 is 18 amino acids long. The CDR3, as DNA: TGTGCTAGCAGCCCCCCTTTGTGGCCCGGGCAGGGCACCGGGGAGCTGTTTTTT. This codes for CASSPPLWPGQGTGELFF.

The chain recombines TRBV24-1 with TRBJ2-2, with unresolved D. Germline V gives CDR1 KGHDR, CDR2 SFDVKD. The ends were cut back, 3 bases at V and 7 bases at J, with 8 bases in the middle. The CDR3 totals 13 residues. The CDR3: CATSDVPIGELFF. Here the CDR3 DNA reads TGTGCCACCAGTGATGTTCCTATCGGGGAGCTGTTTTTT.

This chain connects TRBV6-1 to TRBJ2-1; D is unclear. The germline V and J ends were trimmed by 2 bases and 1 base, with 0 bases remaining between them. The CDR3 loop spans 12 amino acids. Germline V gene lookup returns CDR1 MNHNS and CDR2 SASEGT. The CDR3 region has the DNA TGTGCCAGCAGTGAATCCTACAATGAGCAGTTCTTC. Encoded protein: CASSESYNEQFF.

The chain carries TRBV5-1 and TRBJ1-2, with D possibly being TRBD1 (5 bases). CDR1 is SGHRS and CDR2 is YFSETQ in the germline V gene. Trimming stripped 0 bases from V and 2 bases from J, with 8 bases between. The CDR3 consists of 14 residues. This chain's CDR3 is CASSLDGANYGYTF. CDR3 coding DNA: TGCGCCAGCAGCTTGGACGGGGCCAACTATGGCTACACCTTC.

The J gene is TRBJ1-5, the V gene TRBV18; D call uncertain. CDR3 length equals 13 residues. In germline, CDR1 is KGHSH, CDR2 LQKENI. Between the trimmed V and J ends, which lost 5 bases and 0 bases, there was a span of 5 bases. For the CDR3, the DNA is TGTGCCAGCTCAATGGGTAGCAATCAGCCCCAGCATTTT. This sequence encodes CASSMGSNQPQHF.

This chain connects TRBV7-8 to TRBJ2-5; TRBD2 agrees at 9 bases. The V gene end was trimmed by 6 bases and the J gene end by 4 bases; junction bases not matched to a gene: 3. Germline V CDR1 and CDR2: SGHVS, FQNEAQ. This CDR3 spans 13 amino acids. This chain's CDR3 is CASRAGGPETQYF. As DNA, the CDR3 is TGTGCCAGCAGAGCGGGGGGCCCAGAGACCCAGTACTTC. The full variable domain, with the rest looked up from reference TRBV7-8 and TRBJ2-5, is GAGVSQSPRYKVAKRGQDVALRCDPISGHVSLFWYQQALGQGPEFLTYFQNEAQLDKSGLPSDRFFAERPEGSVSTLKIQRTQQEDSAVYLCASRAGGPETQYFGPGTRLLVL.